This T cell receptor beta chain is from a study of shared clonotypes between healthy human individuals. The CDR3 contains 21 residues. Data came from immunoSEQ multiplex PCR; TCRdb stores just in-frame clones and leaves some out. The table has 550,000 to 800,000 clones, roughly 70% seen once; the top ten hold 1.5% to 2%. This rearrangement joins TRBV21-1 to TRBJ2-3; whether TRBD2, the table's D call, matches the DNA was not checked. TRBV21-1 is described as a pseudogene. Material: memory CD4+ T cells sorted from blood. Subset meaning: CD45RA-negative fraction. This receptor was identified in a woman in her 30s in good health. The CDR3 reads CASSKVPWTSGHVTSTDTQYF. The CDR3 nucleotides are TGTGCCAGCAGCAAAGTTCCCTGGACTAGCGGGCACGTTACTAGCACAGATACGCAGTATTTT.